Listed below are T cell receptor beta chains from one sample, sequenced in a study of shared clonotypes between healthy human individuals. Clones were sequenced by immunoSEQ multiplex PCR, and TCRdb holds only the in-frame ones, with some missing. The sample carries about 2.1 million clones, around 93% recorded once. Sequences were obtained from naive CD8+ T cells from PBMCs. These receptors were taken from a man aged 18 to 30 in good health. Some clones in this sample may be carry-over from other donors' samples. Each CDR3 is given without its conserved first and last residue. Some rows have no size entry. The others give once, few or many, or a class for an expanded clone.

length,J,size,V,CDR3
13,TRBJ2-5,.,TRBV5-4,ASSGGTGAAETQY
15,TRBJ2-2,.,TRBV28,ASKILGQGPRTGELF
11,TRBJ2-5,.,TRBV7-9,ASRTTGEETQY
12,TRBJ2-7,once,TRBV7-9,ASSLVNTPYEQY
11,TRBJ2-3,.,TRBV6-5,ASFLGEDKTQY
11,TRBJ1-2,.,TRBV30,AWSVKAGYGYT
12,TRBJ1-5,.,TRBV9,ASSVPRGGQPQH
13,TRBJ2-1,.,TRBV5-1,ASSLLGLLYNEQF
13,TRBJ2-7,.,TRBV4-2,ASSLGTSGTYEQY
13,TRBJ2-1,.,TRBV29-1,SVATDSYSYNEQF
11,TRBJ1-1,few,TRBV29-1,SVDLGQGGQAF
9,TRBJ1-1,.,TRBV28,ASSSNGEAF
16,TRBJ2-2,.,TRBV5-5,ASSLALWGKVNTGELF
13,TRBJ2-5,once,TRBV5-8,ASSLEGRPQETQY
14,TRBJ2-7,.,TRBV5-5,ASSLEADSGTYEQY